This T cell receptor beta chain was captured by sequencing in a study of OX40 agonist ivuxolimab in advanced cancers. Libraries were prepared by immunoSEQ multiplex PCR; TCRdb keeps only in-frame clonotypes and omits some of them. This sample has around 50,000 clones, with 80% to 90% found just once. Study observations and caveats: Compared with CD4+, CD8+ T cells on average had more expanded clones.

About this clone itself: What it recognizes is unknown.

The receptor was derived from an adult with an advanced solid tumor such as melanoma, head and neck, liver or kidney cancer. The source was CD4+ or CD8+ T cells sorted from blood, collected in a trial of the OX40 agonist ivuxolimab.

CDR3 sequence: CATSRDPGNEQFF. The CDR3 nucleotides read TGTGCCACCAGCAGAGATCCGGGCAATGAGCAGTTCTTC. The chain has TRBV15 and TRBJ2-1; no clear D. V lost 0 bases to trimming and J lost 6 bases, with 6 bases between them. Germline V lookup: CDR1 LNHNV, CDR2 YYDKDF (reference sequence). The CDR3 consists of 13 residues. The complete variable domain, with remaining parts taken from reference TRBV15 and TRBJ2-1, reads DAMVIQNPRYQVTQFGKPVTLSCSQTLNHNVMYWYQQKSSQAPKLLFHYYDKDFNNEADTPDNFQSRRPNTSFCFLDIRSPGLGDTAMYLCATSRDPGNEQFFGPGTRLTVL.